A single sample is the source of the 29 T cell receptor beta chains below, sequenced in a study of blood T cell repertoires in COVID-19. Sequencing used immunoSEQ multiplex PCR; TCRdb keeps in-frame clones, though not all of them. The sample carries 140,000 to 150,000 clones, roughly three quarters recorded once. Sample: PBMCs or T cells enriched from blood (not recorded which). The receptors shown here come from a woman in her forties or fifties who had recovered from COVID-19.

The chain employs TRBV7-6 and TRBJ2-5, with TRBD1 identical over 10 bases. The CDR3 runs to 15 residues. Trimming cost V 7 bases and J 4 bases; bases outside gene matches: 9. From germline, CDR1 is SGHVS and CDR2 FNYEAQ. In DNA form, the CDR3 reads TGTGCCAGCACTCGGACAGGGGGACTAGTAGAGACCCAGTACTTC. Its translation: CASTRTGGLVETQYF.

The chain joins TRBV28 to TRBJ1-6, with D tentatively TRBD1 (5 bases). Germline V gene lookup returns CDR1 MDHEN and CDR2 SYDVKM. This CDR3 contains 16 residues. V lost 4 bases to trimming and J lost 7 bases, with 17 bases between them. In DNA form, the CDR3 reads TGTGCCAGCAGTTCCCTCCGGGCAGGGAGGAATTCACCCCTCCACTTT. The encoded protein is CASSSLRAGRNSPLHF.

The chain combines TRBV6-6 with TRBJ1-2; D ambiguous. The CDR3 consists of 11 residues. Germline V gene sequence: CDR1 MNHNY, CDR2 SVGAGI (reference sequence). Between the trimmed V and J ends, which lost 8 bases and 4 bases, there was a span of 8 bases. In nucleotides, the CDR3 is TGTGCCAGCCTGCAGGCCTATGGCTACACCTTC. Protein product: CASLQAYGYTF.

The genes are TRBV5-6 and TRBJ2-4; D not certain. Germline CDR1 reads SGHDT; CDR2 reads YYEEEE. The CDR3 extends over 13 amino acids. V lost 4 bases to trimming and J lost 5 bases, with 10 bases between them. In DNA, the CDR3 is TGTGCCAGCAGCCATTCTACGGAAAACATTCAGTACTTC. It codes for CASSHSTENIQYF. Complete variable domain (other parts from reference TRBV5-6 and TRBJ2-4): DAGVTQSPTHLIKTRGQQVTLRCSPKSGHDTVSWYQQALGQGPQFIFQYYEEEERQRGNFPDRFSGHQFPNYSSELNVNALLLGDSALYLCASSHSTENIQYFGAGTRLSVL.

The rearrangement joins TRBV5-1 to TRBJ1-2; 9 bases are a match to TRBD1. J was trimmed by 4 bases and V by 4 bases; bases with no gene match: 8. Looked up from germline, CDR1 is SGHRS and CDR2 is YFSETQ. The CDR3 extends over 15 amino acids. The chain's CDR3 is CASSPRQGGGYGYTF. The DNA of the CDR3 is TGCGCCAGCAGCCCGCGACAGGGGGGAGGCTATGGCTACACCTTC.

This rearrangement joins TRBV2 to TRBJ1-5; D is ambiguous. Deletions cut 8 bases from V and 0 bases from J, with 14 bases between. The CDR3 extends over 15 amino acids. Germline loops: CDR1 SNHLY, CDR2 FYNNEI. CDR3 residues: CASSLRQNSNQPQHF. The CDR3 bases are TGTGCCAGCTCCCTCCGTCAGAATAGCAATCAGCCCCAGCATTTT.

This chain uses TRBV6-5 with TRBJ1-2; 7 bases are a match to TRBD1. Unmatched junction bases numbered 9, after V lost 0 bases and J lost 8 bases. The germline CDR1 and CDR2 sequences are MNHEY and SVGAGI. This CDR3 spans 15 amino acids. The CDR3 bases are TGTGCCAGCAGTTACTCAGGGGGCCCTCTCTCCGGCTACACCTTC. Translating it yields CASSYSGGPLSGYTF.

This chain links TRBV5-1 with TRBJ2-7, with 11 bases fitting TRBD2. The V gene's germline CDR1 is SGHRS and CDR2 YFSETQ. Unmatched junction bases numbered 4, after V lost 3 bases and J lost 2 bases. This CDR3 contains 15 residues. CDR3 sequence: CASSYGTSGTYEQYF. DNA for the CDR3: TGCGCCAGCAGCTACGGGACTAGCGGAACCTACGAGCAGTACTTC.

The chain is built from TRBV28 and TRBJ2-7; TRBD1 matches at 8 bases. The length of the CDR3 is 13 residues. The junction had 7 bases not matched to a gene; V was cut back by 6 bases and J by 6 bases. CDR1 and CDR2 (germline): MDHEN, SYDVKM. The CDR3 region is CASSSGQGGEQYV. For the CDR3, the DNA is TGTGCCAGCAGCTCCGGACAGGGAGGCGAGCAGTACGTC.

The chain combines TRBV3-1 (or the pseudogene TRBV3-2) with TRBJ1-2; TRBD1 agrees at 7 bases. This CDR3 is built from 14 residues. Germline-derived CDR1 and CDR2 are LGHDT and YNNKEL (reference sequence). J gave up 4 bases and V 7 bases, and 9 bases lay outside the gene matches. The CDR3: CASTLRQGSYGYTF. The CDR3 nucleotides are TGTGCCAGCACTCTCAGACAGGGTAGCTATGGCTACACCTTC.

This clone was observed a handful of times. J is TRBJ1-6 and V is TRBV5-5; 7 bases line up with TRBD1. V shed 2 bases, J shed 0 bases, and the junction held 2 bases outside the gene matches. The CDR3 is made up of 16 amino acids. Germline CDR1 and CDR2: SGHKS and YYEKEE (reference sequence). CDR3 sequence (DNA): TGTGCCAGCAGCTTACAGGGGAGCTCCTATAATTCACCCCTCCACTTT. It codes for CASSLQGSSYNSPLHF.

The chain is built from TRBV13 and TRBJ2-5, with TRBD1 identical over 10 bases. The trim removed 6 bases at V and 5 bases at J, leaving 9 bases unmatched. Per germline, CDR1 PRHDT and CDR2 FYEKMQ (reference sequence). The CDR3 sequence is 15 residues long. Written as DNA, the CDR3 is TGTGCCAGCAGTTCCGGGACAGGGGACAAGGAGACCCAGTACTTC. It specifies CASSSGTGDKETQYF.

The chain employs TRBV7-6 and TRBJ1-3; D is unresolved. With 6 bases removed from V and 0 bases from J, the gap between germline ends came to 9 bases. In germline, CDR1 is SGHVS, CDR2 FNYEAQ. This CDR3 is built from 14 residues. As DNA, the CDR3 is TGTGCCAGCAGACCACAGTTCTCTGGAAACACCATATATTTT. This gives the protein CASRPQFSGNTIYF. The full variable domain, in which reference TRBV7-6 and TRBJ1-3 provide the parts outside the CDR3, is GAGVSQSPRYKVTKRGQDVALRCDPISGHVSLYWYRQALGQGPEFLTYFNYEAQQDKSGLPNDRFSAERPEGSISTLTIQRTEQRDSAMYRCASRPQFSGNTIYFGEGSWLTVV.

The J gene is TRBJ1-1, the V gene TRBV4-1; possibly TRBD1 for D (5 bases). The germline V and J ends were trimmed by 4 bases and 4 bases, with 10 bases remaining between them. The CDR3 spans 13 residues. CDR1 is MGHRA and CDR2 is YSYEKL in the germline V gene. Here the CDR3 reads CASSPREGTEAFF. In DNA, the CDR3 is TGCGCCAGCAGCCCCAGGGAAGGCACTGAAGCTTTCTTT.

The V call is TRBV5-1, the J call TRBJ2-7; D may be TRBD1 (6 bases). V gave up 4 bases and J gave up 0 bases, with 17 bases separating them. Germline V gives CDR1 SGHRS, CDR2 YFSETQ. This CDR3 region has 16 residues. CDR3 DNA sequence: TGCGCCAGCAGCCTAAAGACAGGCTTGAGCTCCTACGAGCAGTACTTC. It is translated as CASSLKTGLSSYEQYF. Supplemented by reference TRBV5-1 and TRBJ2-7, the full variable domain reads KAGVTQTPRYLIKTRGQQVTLSCSPISGHRSVSWYQQTPGQGLQFLFEYFSETQRNKGNFPGRFSGRQFSNSRSEMNVSTLELGDSALYLCASSLKTGLSSYEQYFGPGTRLTVT.

This clone occurred many times. The V gene is TRBV4-1, the J gene TRBJ2-3, with 9 positions matching TRBD2. Germline assignment: CDR1 MGHRA and CDR2 YSYEKL. V shed 5 bases, J shed 2 bases, and the junction held 2 bases outside the gene matches. CDR3 length: 14 amino acids. This chain's CDR3 is CASSSSGDTDTQYF. The DNA of the CDR3 is TGCGCCAGCAGCTCTAGCGGGGACACAGATACGCAGTATTTT.

The chain joins TRBV28 to TRBJ1-1; D is perhaps TRBD1 (6 bases). Germline lookup yields CDR1 MDHEN and CDR2 SYDVKM. V was pared by 1 base and J by 10 bases, with 16 bases between. The CDR3 length is 14 residues. The CDR3 region is CASSLSAQGLVAFF. The CDR3 bases are TGTGCCAGCAGTTTATCGGCGCAGGGGCTGGTAGCTTTCTTT.

The rearrangement joins TRBV28 to TRBJ1-2; weak D call: TRBD1 (6 bases). Germline CDR1 MDHEN, CDR2 SYDVKM. The CDR3 length is 15 residues. Trimming took 4 bases from V and 2 from J, leaving 14 bases between them. The CDR3 sequence: CASSSRMGANYGYTF. The CDR3 bases are TGTGCCAGCAGTTCTAGGATGGGGGCCAACTATGGCTACACCTTC.

The chain carries TRBV15 and TRBJ1-5; D is possibly TRBD1 (5 bases). Trimming took off 5 bases at V and 5 bases at J, with 16 bases between the two ends. The CDR3 has 15 amino acids. Germline V gives CDR1 LNHNV, CDR2 YYDKDF (reference sequence). CDR3 residues: CATSSRGTADQPQHF. DNA of the CDR3: TGTGCCACCAGCTCCCGGGGGACGGCGGATCAGCCCCAGCATTTT.

V is TRBV19 and J is TRBJ2-7, with 7 bases matching TRBD1. The CDR3 is made up of 13 amino acids. J lost 0 bases, V lost 8 bases, and 4 bases had no gene match. Germline CDR1 reads LNHDA; CDR2 reads SQIVND (reference sequence). For the CDR3, the DNA is TGTGCCAGTCGGGACAGAAGCTCCTACGAGCAGTACTTC. It encodes CASRDRSSYEQYF. Full variable domain (outside the CDR3, taken from reference TRBV19 and TRBJ2-7): DGGITQSPKYLFRKEGQNVTLSCEQNLNHDAMYWYRQDPGQGLRLIYYSQIVNDFQKGDIAEGYSVSREKKESFPLTVTSAQKNPTAFYLCASRDRSSYEQYFGPGTRLTVT.

The rearrangement links TRBV10-3 to TRBJ2-6; 7 nucleotides agree with TRBD1. The CDR3 spans 16 residues. The V gene end was trimmed by 2 bases and the J gene end by 0 bases; junction bases not matched to a gene: 1. Germline CDR1 is ENHRY and CDR2 is SYGVKD. The CDR3 reads CAISEPGGSGANVLTF. CDR3 coding DNA: TGTGCCATCAGTGAGCCAGGGGGCTCTGGGGCCAACGTCCTGACTTTC.

This clone appeared once. At one end the junction does not follow the germline gene, possibly because of a read error. The chain couples TRBV12-3 or TRBV12-4 to TRBJ2-1, with TRBD2 identical over 9 bases. The CDR3 runs to 11 residues. This CDR3 is CASSSRTSAVF. Here the CDR3 DNA reads TGTGCCAGCAGTTCACGGACTAGCGCGGTCTTC.

This clone has only one observation. The V gene is TRBV10-3, the J gene TRBJ1-1, with 9 bases lining up with TRBD1. Germline trimming cut 7 bases from V and 8 bases from J; bases unmatched to any gene: 8. The CDR3 sequence is 13 residues long. Germline V gene lookup returns CDR1 ENHRY and CDR2 SYGVKD. The DNA of the CDR3 is TGTGCCATCAAGGGACAGGGCCTGGTGGAAGCTTTCTTT. This sequence encodes CAIKGQGLVEAFF.

In its sample, this clone was seen a few times. V usage is TRBV2 and J usage is TRBJ1-6; TRBD1 agrees at 8 bases. Germline V gene sequence: CDR1 SNHLY, CDR2 FYNNEI. With 7 bases clipped from V and 8 bases from J, the junction kept 13 bases outside the gene matches. The CDR3 runs to 16 residues. CDR3 in DNA: TGTGCCAGCATCGACGGCAGGGGGCGGAATTATTCACCCCTCCACTTT. Translation gives CASIDGRGRNYSPLHF.

The chain combines TRBV14 with TRBJ1-2; a possible D gene is TRBD1 (6 bases). The length of the CDR3 is 14 residues. From germline, CDR1 is SGHDN and CDR2 FVKESK. V was cut by 0 bases and J by 3 bases, with 8 bases left in between. CDR3 region: CASSQDRGDYGYTF. As DNA, the CDR3 is TGTGCCAGCAGCCAAGACAGGGGAGACTATGGCTACACCTTC.

This chain connects TRBV27 to TRBJ2-2; tentatively, D is TRBD1 (6 bases). The CDR3 totals 13 residues. V was cut by 5 bases and J by 6 bases, with 10 bases left in between. Germline CDR1 reads MNHEY; CDR2 reads SMNVEV (reference sequence). CDR3 residues: CASSLKGAGELFF. CDR3 bases: TGTGCCAGCAGTCTGAAGGGGGCCGGGGAGCTGTTTTTT.

V and J are TRBV7-2 and TRBJ2-7; 9 positions agree with TRBD2. The junction had 3 bases not matched to a gene; V was cut back by 5 bases and J by 1 base. CDR1 is SGHTA and CDR2 is FQGNSA in the germline V gene. CDR3 length: 14 residues. This chain's CDR3 is CASSPSGGSYEQYV. In DNA, the CDR3 is TGTGCCAGCAGCCCCAGCGGGGGGTCCTACGAGCAGTACGTC.

This clone has only a few counts. The chain couples TRBV2 to TRBJ1-6, with 9 bases matching TRBD1. Germline CDR1 is SNHLY and CDR2 is FYNNEI. This CDR3 has 14 residues. V shed 4 bases, J shed 11 bases, and the junction held 6 bases outside the gene matches. CDR3: CASSGRGQGPPLHF. The CDR3 DNA follows: TGTGCCAGCAGTGGAAGGGGACAGGGACCACCCCTCCACTTT.

This clone was observed a handful of times. The V gene is TRBV19, the J gene TRBJ1-2; 8 nucleotides match TRBD1. Germline-derived CDR1 and CDR2 are LNHDA and SQIVND (reference sequence). After removal of 7 bases from V and 5 bases from J, the junction contained 12 bases not matched to a gene. The CDR3 loop spans 15 amino acids. The CDR3 nucleotides read TGTGCCAGTAAGAGGGGGTCGACAGGGGAATATGGCTACACCTTC. Translating it yields CASKRGSTGEYGYTF. Together with reference TRBV19 and TRBJ1-2, the CDR3 gives the full variable domain: DGGITQSPKYLFRKEGQNVTLSCEQNLNHDAMYWYRQDPGQGLRLIYYSQIVNDFQKGDIAEGYSVSREKKESFPLTVTSAQKNPTAFYLCASKRGSTGEYGYTFGSGTRLTVV.